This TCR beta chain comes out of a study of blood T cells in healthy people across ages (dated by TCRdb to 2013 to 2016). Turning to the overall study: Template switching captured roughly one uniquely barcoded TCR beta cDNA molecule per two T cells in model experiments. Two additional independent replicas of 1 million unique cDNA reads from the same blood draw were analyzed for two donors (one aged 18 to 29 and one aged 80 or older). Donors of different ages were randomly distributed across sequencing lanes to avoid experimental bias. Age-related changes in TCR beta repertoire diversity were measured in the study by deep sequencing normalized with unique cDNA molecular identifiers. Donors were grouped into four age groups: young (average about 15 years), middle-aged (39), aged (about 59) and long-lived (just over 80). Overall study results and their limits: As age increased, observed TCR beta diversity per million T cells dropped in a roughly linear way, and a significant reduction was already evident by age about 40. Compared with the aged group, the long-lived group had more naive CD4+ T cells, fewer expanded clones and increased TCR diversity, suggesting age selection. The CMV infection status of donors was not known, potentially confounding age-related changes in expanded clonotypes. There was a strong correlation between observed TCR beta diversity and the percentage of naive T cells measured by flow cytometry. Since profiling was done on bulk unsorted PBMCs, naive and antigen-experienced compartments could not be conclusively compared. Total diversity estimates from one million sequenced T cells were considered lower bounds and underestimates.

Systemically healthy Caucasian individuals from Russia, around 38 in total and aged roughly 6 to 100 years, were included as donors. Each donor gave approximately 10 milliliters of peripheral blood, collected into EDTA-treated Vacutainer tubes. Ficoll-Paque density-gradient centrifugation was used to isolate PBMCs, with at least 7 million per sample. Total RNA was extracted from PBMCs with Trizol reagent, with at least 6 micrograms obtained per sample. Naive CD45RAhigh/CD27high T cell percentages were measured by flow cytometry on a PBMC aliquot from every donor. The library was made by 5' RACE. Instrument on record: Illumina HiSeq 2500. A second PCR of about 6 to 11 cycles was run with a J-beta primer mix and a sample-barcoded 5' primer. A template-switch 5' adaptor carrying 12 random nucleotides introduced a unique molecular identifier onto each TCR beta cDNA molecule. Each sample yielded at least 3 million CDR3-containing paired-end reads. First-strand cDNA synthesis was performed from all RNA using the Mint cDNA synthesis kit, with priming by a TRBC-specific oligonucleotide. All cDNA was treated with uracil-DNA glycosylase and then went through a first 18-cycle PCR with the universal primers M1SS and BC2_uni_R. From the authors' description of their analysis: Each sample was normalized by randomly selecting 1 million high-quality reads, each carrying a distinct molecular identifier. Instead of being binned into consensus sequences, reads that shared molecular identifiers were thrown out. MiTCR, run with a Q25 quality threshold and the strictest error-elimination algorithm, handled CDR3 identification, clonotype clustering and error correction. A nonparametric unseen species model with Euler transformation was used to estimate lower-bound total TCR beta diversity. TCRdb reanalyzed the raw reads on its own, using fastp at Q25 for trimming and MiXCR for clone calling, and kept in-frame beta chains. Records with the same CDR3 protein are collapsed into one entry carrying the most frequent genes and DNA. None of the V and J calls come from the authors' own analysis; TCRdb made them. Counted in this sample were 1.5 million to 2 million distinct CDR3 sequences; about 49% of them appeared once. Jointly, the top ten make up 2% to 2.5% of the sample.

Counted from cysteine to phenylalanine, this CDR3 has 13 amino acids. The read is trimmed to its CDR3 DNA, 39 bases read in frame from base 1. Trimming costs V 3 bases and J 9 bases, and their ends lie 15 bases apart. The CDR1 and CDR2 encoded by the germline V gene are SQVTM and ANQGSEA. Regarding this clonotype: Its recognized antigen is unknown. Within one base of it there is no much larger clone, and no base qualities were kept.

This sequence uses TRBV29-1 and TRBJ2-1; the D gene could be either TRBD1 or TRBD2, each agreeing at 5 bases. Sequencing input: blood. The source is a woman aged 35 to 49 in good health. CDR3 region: CSVDVLSRGEQFF. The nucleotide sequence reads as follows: TGCAGCGTTGATGTCTTGTCGAGGGGTGAGCAGTTCTTC.